This T cell receptor beta chain was obtained from a study of T cells in Graves' hyperthyroidism and ophthalmopathy. Thyroid ultrasound, orbital computed tomography, clinical symptoms, and serum thyroxine and TRAb underpinned diagnoses. The authors took PBMCs from 10 ml fresh peripheral blood. The CDR3 loop spans 15 amino acids. V lost 2 bases, J lost 8 bases, and 8 bases stayed unmatched. Germline assignment: CDR1 LNHDA and CDR2 SQIVND (reference sequence). General observations from the study: The model anticipated ophthalmopathy a median around 6 months pre-onset. Most clonotypes expanded in thyroid above 0.001 were likewise present in blood.

This clonotype appeared a few times. The antigen is not known. RNA transcripts gave rise to amplified TCR beta CDR3 regions. During a first-round RT-PCR of the TCR CDR3, the HTBI primer set was used. TCRdb re-derived calls from the multiplex PCR reads in MiXCR, one entry per CDR3 protein. Of a few hundred thousand distinct CDR3 sequences in the sample, roughly 15% were seen once. The sample comprised blood. The clonotype originates from a woman between 18 and 29 years old with Graves' ophthalmopathy. The V call is TRBV19, the J call TRBJ2-1; 8 bases are a match to TRBD2. DNA for the CDR3: TGTGCCAGTAGTATAAGCGGGAGTTTCCAGGATGAGCAGTTCTTC. It yields the protein CASSISGSFQDEQFF. The variable domain in full, completed from reference TRBV19 and TRBJ2-1, reads DGGITQSPKYLFRKEGQNVTLSCEQNLNHDAMYWYRQDPGQGLRLIYYSQIVNDFQKGDIAEGYSVSREKKESFPLTVTSAQKNPTAFYLCASSISGSFQDEQFFGPGTRLTVL.